Listed below are T cell receptor beta chains from one sample, sequenced in a study of cytomegalovirus exposure and HLA in healthy donors. The data were produced by immunoSEQ multiplex PCR, yet TCRdb's version contains in-frame clones alone and is incomplete. The sample has 110,000 to 150,000 clones, roughly 65% seen once; the top ten hold 1.5% to 2%. Sample: PBMCs. The receptor source for this set is a woman aged 30 to 39 in good health and CMV-seronegative. CDR3s include the opening cysteine and the closing phenylalanine or tryptophan. Fields, in order: V gene, J gene, D gene, clone size, CDR3 protein, CDR3 DNA. D genes are given only for firm matches. Only some rows state a clone size, as once, few, many or a class for expanded clones.

>TRBV18|TRBJ2-5|TRBD2|.
CASSPRLAGQEAQYF
TGTGCCAGCTCACCACGCCTAGCGGGGCAAGAGGCCCAGTACTTC
>TRBV29-1|TRBJ2-1|.|.
CSVGLHEQFF
TGCAGCGTAGGACTTCATGAGCAGTTCTTC
>TRBV7-8|TRBJ2-7|TRBD2|.
CASSLGVPSGRGEQYF
TGTGCCAGCAGCTTAGGAGTCCCTAGCGGGAGAGGTGAGCAGTACTTC
>TRBV27|TRBJ2-3|.|.
CASSPQGVDTQYF
TGTGCCAGCAGTCCGCAGGGTGTAGATACGCAGTATTTT
>TRBV5-1|TRBJ2-3|.|.
CASSSSTDTQYF
TGCGCCAGCAGTTCTAGCACAGATACGCAGTATTTT
>TRBV13|TRBJ2-7|.|.
CASSTLSEQYF
TGTGCCAGCAGCACTTTGAGCGAGCAGTACTTC
>TRBV21-1|TRBJ2-7|.|.
CASSETLLAGGYEQYF
TGTGCCAGCAGCGAAACTCTCCTAGCGGGAGGCTACGAGCAGTACTTC
>TRBV13|TRBJ1-3|TRBD1|.
CASSYRDRGPGNTIYF
TGTGCCAGCAGCTACCGGGACAGGGGGCCTGGAAACACCATATATTTT
>TRBV30|TRBJ2-3|TRBD2|.
CAWSGRAGVKSDTQYF
TGTGCCTGGAGTGGGAGGGCGGGAGTAAAATCAGATACGCAGTATTTT
>TRBV2|TRBJ1-1|.|.
CASSLFTGSSTEAFF
TGTGCCAGCAGCCTATTTACAGGGTCCAGCACTGAAGCTTTCTTT
>TRBV11-2|TRBJ2-5|.|.
CASSLRGWETQYF
TGTGCCAGCAGCTTGCGGGGATGGGAGACCCAGTACTTC
>TRBV21-1|TRBJ2-1|.|.
CLIDEQFF
TGCCTTATAGATGAGCAGTTCTTC
>TRBV5-8|TRBJ1-2|TRBD1|.
CASSSTGTGSGYTF
TGTGCCAGCAGCTCGACCGGGACAGGGTCTGGCTACACCTTC
>TRBV19|TRBJ1-5|.|once
CASSISSGRAGNQPQHF
TGTGCCAGTAGTATAAGTTCGGGAAGGGCAGGCAATCAGCCCCAGCATTTT
>TRBV28|TRBJ1-5|.|.
CASSFLRVNQPQHF
TGTGCCAGCAGTTTCTTGAGGGTAAATCAGCCCCAGCATTTT
>TRBV5-6|TRBJ2-1|.|.
CASSLGISLVREQFF
TGTGCCAGCAGCTTGGGGATCAGCCTAGTACGTGAGCAGTTCTTC
>TRBV7-9|TRBJ2-1|.|.
CASSSRLFKEQFF
TGTGCCAGCAGCTCCCGACTATTCAAGGAGCAGTTCTTC
>TRBV14|TRBJ2-5|.|.
CASSQVLGDQYF
TGTGCCAGCAGCCAAGTATTGGGCGACCAGTACTTC
>TRBV28|TRBJ2-2|TRBD2|.
CASSLRSVAPGGGLGADGELFF
TGTGCCAGCAGTTTAAGATCTGTAGCTCCGGGGGGGGGCCTAGGAGCGGACGGGGAGCTGTTTTTT
>TRBV28|TRBJ1-5|TRBD1|.
CASSTGQGIHQPQHF
TGTGCCAGCAGTACCGGACAGGGTATCCATCAGCCCCAGCATTTT
>TRBV9|TRBJ2-2|TRBD2|.
CASTQGTSGTGELFF
TGTGCCAGCACCCAAGGGACTAGCGGGACCGGGGAGCTGTTTTTT
>TRBV9|TRBJ2-3|.|.
CASSVGVGGGPGGTQYF
TGTGCCAGCAGCGTAGGGGTCGGCGGGGGCCCTGGAGGTACGCAGTATTTT
>TRBV10-3|TRBJ1-2|.|.
CAISPDSNYGYTF
TGTGCCATCAGTCCTGACAGTAACTATGGCTACACCTTC
>TRBV9|TRBJ2-3|TRBD2|.
CASSVSASGRSADTQYF
TGTGCCAGCAGCGTCTCCGCTAGCGGGAGGTCCGCAGATACGCAGTATTTT
>TRBV2|TRBJ1-1|.|.
CASSVSQGPKAFF
TGTGCCAGCAGTGTCTCGCAGGGGCCTAAAGCTTTCTTT
>TRBV5-1|TRBJ1-2|.|once
CASSEPGLQGYTF
TGCGCCAGCAGCGAGCCTGGGCTCCAAGGCTACACCTTC
>TRBV7-2|TRBJ2-1|TRBD2|.
CASSSTSAPWDEQFF
TGTGCCAGCAGCTCCACTAGCGCCCCTTGGGATGAGCAGTTCTTC
>TRBV6-6|TRBJ2-7|.|.
CASSPRQASYEQYF
TGTGCCAGCAGTCCTAGACAGGCCTCCTACGAGCAGTACTTC
>TRBV6-5|TRBJ1-3|TRBD1|.
CASSTGQSNFGTIYF
TGTGCCAGCAGCACGGGACAGAGCAACTTTGGGACCATATATTTT
>TRBV20-1|TRBJ2-3|.|.
CSAMRTDTQYF
TGCAGTGCTATGCGAACAGATACGCAGTATTTT
>TRBV30|TRBJ2-1|.|.
CAWSKSGVHYNEQFF
TGTGCCTGGAGTAAATCGGGAGTCCACTACAATGAGCAGTTCTTC
>TRBV14|TRBJ2-5|.|once
CASSRASQTQYF
TGTGCCAGCAGCCGAGCTTCGCAGACCCAGTACTTC
>TRBV19|TRBJ2-5|.|.
CASSPWTEQETQYF
TGTGCCAGTAGTCCTTGGACAGAACAAGAGACCCAGTACTTC
>TRBV2|TRBJ1-1|TRBD1|.
CARGQGITEAFF
TGTGCCAGGGGACAGGGCATCACTGAAGCTTTCTTT
>TRBV6-6|TRBJ1-1|.|.
CASSYNWGRVRNEAFF
TGTGCCAGCAGTTACAACTGGGGGCGAGTTCGTAATGAAGCTTTCTTT
>TRBV28|TRBJ1-2|.|.
CASSDRGGYTF
TGTGCCAGCAGTGACCGGGGTGGCTACACCTTC